Listed below are T cell receptor beta chains from one sample, sequenced in a study of molecular identifiers for immune sequencing clone quantification. TCRdb independently ran MiXCR on the PCR reads; one entry per CDR3 protein. This table has around 460,000 distinct CDR3 sequences, about a fifth appearing once. Sequenced material: naive CD8+ T cells from blood, with Jurkat cell RNA spiked in. The receptors here all came from a human donor in good health. Some libraries in this study had Jurkat cell RNA spiked in. The conserved cysteine and the conserved F or W are not part of the CDR3 here. Fields, in order: V gene, J gene, CDR3 length, CDR3 protein.

V gene: TRBV7-9
J gene: TRBJ1-3
CDR3 length: 9
CDR3 protein: ASDRSETIY

V gene: TRBV3-1
J gene: TRBJ2-3
CDR3 length: 14
CDR3 protein: ASSPYRDWTTDTQY

V gene: TRBV13
J gene: TRBJ2-7
CDR3 length: 16
CDR3 protein: ASSGMSLGGADLLKQY

V gene: TRBV19
J gene: TRBJ2-7
CDR3 length: 12
CDR3 protein: ASRGTGSSYEQY

V gene: TRBV21-1
J gene: TRBJ2-7
CDR3 length: 13
CDR3 protein: ASSALAGGSYEQY

V gene: TRBV7-2
J gene: TRBJ2-5
CDR3 length: 13
CDR3 protein: ASSSTVGGQETQY

V gene: TRBV30
J gene: TRBJ1-4
CDR3 length: 11
CDR3 protein: AWNAAVSEKLF

V gene: TRBV2
J gene: TRBJ2-6
CDR3 length: 13
CDR3 protein: ATTIDLSGANVLT

V gene: TRBV4-1
J gene: TRBJ2-2
CDR3 length: 14
CDR3 protein: ASSQGSGVNTGELF

V gene: TRBV6-2/TRBV6-3
J gene: TRBJ1-5
CDR3 length: 11
CDR3 protein: ASRTYSNQPQH

V gene: TRBV6-6
J gene: TRBJ2-7
CDR3 length: 10
CDR3 protein: ASSYDPYEQY

V gene: TRBV6-6
J gene: TRBJ1-1
CDR3 length: 13
CDR3 protein: ASSYYAGSNTEAF

V gene: TRBV2
J gene: TRBJ2-5
CDR3 length: 10
CDR3 protein: ASSATEETQY

V gene: TRBV27
J gene: TRBJ1-4
CDR3 length: 13
CDR3 protein: ASSAWTGQNEKLF

V gene: TRBV6-1
J gene: TRBJ2-3
CDR3 length: 14
CDR3 protein: ASGSWPSGSTDTQY

V gene: TRBV25-1
J gene: TRBJ2-5
CDR3 length: 16
CDR3 protein: ASSAQRGSPLGGETQY

V gene: TRBV20-1
J gene: TRBJ2-5
CDR3 length: 12
CDR3 protein: SARDTGAVETQY

V gene: TRBV7-9
J gene: TRBJ2-7
CDR3 length: 13
CDR3 protein: ASSSGLAAEREQY

V gene: TRBV13
J gene: TRBJ2-5
CDR3 length: 13
CDR3 protein: ASSTGPAGAETQY

V gene: TRBV7-8
J gene: TRBJ1-1
CDR3 length: 11
CDR3 protein: ASSFGRTTEAF

V gene: TRBV4-2
J gene: TRBJ2-2
CDR3 length: 14
CDR3 protein: ASSPSSWEATGELF

V gene: TRBV19
J gene: TRBJ1-1
CDR3 length: 15
CDR3 protein: ASSADRGDLVNTEAF

V gene: TRBV3-1
J gene: TRBJ2-7
CDR3 length: 11
CDR3 protein: ASSPPGAGEQY

V gene: TRBV6-2/TRBV6-3
J gene: TRBJ2-7
CDR3 length: 13
CDR3 protein: ASSYSQVLRYEQY

V gene: TRBV29-1
J gene: TRBJ2-7
CDR3 length: 9
CDR3 protein: SVESEYEQY

V gene: TRBV4-3
J gene: TRBJ1-3
CDR3 length: 13
CDR3 protein: ASSQDITGGNTIY

V gene: TRBV20-1
J gene: TRBJ2-1
CDR3 length: 12
CDR3 protein: SARVFGLGNEQF

V gene: TRBV29-1
J gene: TRBJ1-4
CDR3 length: 13
CDR3 protein: SVPAGTATNEKLF

V gene: TRBV2
J gene: TRBJ2-7
CDR3 length: 11
CDR3 protein: ASTGTETYEQY

V gene: TRBV2
J gene: TRBJ2-1
CDR3 length: 14
CDR3 protein: ASSEAVAGGYNEQF

V gene: TRBV20-1
J gene: TRBJ2-3
CDR3 length: 16
CDR3 protein: SAISGTSGSEHTDTQY

V gene: TRBV6-1
J gene: TRBJ1-2
CDR3 length: 12
CDR3 protein: ASSSPGTGYGYT

V gene: TRBV15
J gene: TRBJ2-3
CDR3 length: 12
CDR3 protein: ATWTSGGSDTQY

V gene: TRBV7-2
J gene: TRBJ1-3
CDR3 length: 12
CDR3 protein: ASSLLDSGNTIY

V gene: TRBV18
J gene: TRBJ2-6
CDR3 length: 13
CDR3 protein: ASSPLDRASNVLT

V gene: TRBV28
J gene: TRBJ2-5
CDR3 length: 12
CDR3 protein: ASSLSRGGETQY

V gene: TRBV9
J gene: TRBJ2-3
CDR3 length: 13
CDR3 protein: ASSVEDIRTDTQY

V gene: TRBV4-1
J gene: TRBJ2-3
CDR3 length: 13
CDR3 protein: AGSQDGGGTDTQY

V gene: TRBV7-9
J gene: TRBJ2-5
CDR3 length: 12
CDR3 protein: ASSWMRERETQY

V gene: TRBV19
J gene: TRBJ2-7
CDR3 length: 13
CDR3 protein: ASSPGRGTSYEQY

V gene: TRBV4-3
J gene: TRBJ1-3
CDR3 length: 16
CDR3 protein: ASSQEPRPESSGNTTY

V gene: TRBV4-1
J gene: TRBJ1-2
CDR3 length: 11
CDR3 protein: ASSQESDYGYT

V gene: TRBV5-4
J gene: TRBJ2-1
CDR3 length: 13
CDR3 protein: ASSLVQVTYNEQF

V gene: TRBV12-3/TRBV12-4
J gene: TRBJ2-4
CDR3 length: 9
CDR3 protein: ASSYGNIQY

V gene: TRBV4-1
J gene: TRBJ2-3
CDR3 length: 13
CDR3 protein: ASSQEARVTDTQY

V gene: TRBV30
J gene: TRBJ2-7
CDR3 length: 10
CDR3 protein: AWSNRYYEQY

V gene: TRBV4-2
J gene: TRBJ2-7
CDR3 length: 11
CDR3 protein: ASSQIDDYEQY

V gene: TRBV19
J gene: TRBJ2-2
CDR3 length: 15
CDR3 protein: ATTQDRVGMGTGELF

V gene: TRBV12-3/TRBV12-4
J gene: TRBJ1-1
CDR3 length: 10
CDR3 protein: ASMIGNTEAF

V gene: TRBV19
J gene: TRBJ2-1
CDR3 length: 13
CDR3 protein: ASSREAIFGNEQF

V gene: TRBV4-3
J gene: TRBJ2-1
CDR3 length: 12
CDR3 protein: ASSQVGSDNEQF

V gene: TRBV4-3
J gene: TRBJ1-2
CDR3 length: 14
CDR3 protein: ASSQDASGRLYGYT

V gene: TRBV6-4
J gene: TRBJ1-1
CDR3 length: 11
CDR3 protein: ASSAHANTEAF

V gene: TRBV30
J gene: TRBJ1-5
CDR3 length: 12
CDR3 protein: AWSAEAPGQPQH

V gene: TRBV7-9
J gene: TRBJ2-3
CDR3 length: 14
CDR3 protein: ASSSGTGTSTDTQY

V gene: TRBV19
J gene: TRBJ2-7
CDR3 length: 12
CDR3 protein: ASSLSGRANEQY

V gene: TRBV29-1
J gene: TRBJ1-2
CDR3 length: 11
CDR3 protein: SVRQGGDYGYT

V gene: TRBV7-9
J gene: TRBJ2-3
CDR3 length: 14
CDR3 protein: ASSSPPSGSTDTQY

V gene: TRBV13
J gene: TRBJ2-2
CDR3 length: 13
CDR3 protein: ASQRPSGFTGELF

V gene: TRBV20-1
J gene: TRBJ2-7
CDR3 length: 14
CDR3 protein: SARVTPELAAYEQY